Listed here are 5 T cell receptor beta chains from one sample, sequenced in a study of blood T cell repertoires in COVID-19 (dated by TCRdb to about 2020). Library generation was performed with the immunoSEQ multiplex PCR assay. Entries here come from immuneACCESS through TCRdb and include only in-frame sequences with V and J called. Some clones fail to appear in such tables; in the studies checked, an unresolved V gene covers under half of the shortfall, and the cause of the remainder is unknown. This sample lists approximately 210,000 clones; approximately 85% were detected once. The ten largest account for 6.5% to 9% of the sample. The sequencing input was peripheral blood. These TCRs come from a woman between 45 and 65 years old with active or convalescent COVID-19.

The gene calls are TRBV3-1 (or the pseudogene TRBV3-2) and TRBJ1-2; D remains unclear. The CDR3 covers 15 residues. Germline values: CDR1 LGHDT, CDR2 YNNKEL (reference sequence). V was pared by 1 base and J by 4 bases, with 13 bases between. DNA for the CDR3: TGTGCCAGCAGCCAAGGGTACAGCACCTTCTATGGCTACACCTTC. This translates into CASSQGYSTFYGYTF.

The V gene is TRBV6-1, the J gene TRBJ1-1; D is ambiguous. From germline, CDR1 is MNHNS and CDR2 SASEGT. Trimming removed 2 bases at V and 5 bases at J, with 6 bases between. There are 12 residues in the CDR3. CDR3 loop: CASSERRTEAFF. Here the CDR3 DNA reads TGTGCCAGCAGTGAACGGAGAACTGAAGCTTTCTTT.

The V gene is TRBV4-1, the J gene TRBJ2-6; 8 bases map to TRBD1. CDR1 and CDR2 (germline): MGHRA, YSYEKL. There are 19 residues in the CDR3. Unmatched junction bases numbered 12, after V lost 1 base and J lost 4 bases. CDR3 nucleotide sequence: TGCGCCAGCAGCCAAGCAGGGGGCATGACAGGGTTCGGGGCCAACGTCCTGACTTTC. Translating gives CASSQAGGMTGFGANVLTF.

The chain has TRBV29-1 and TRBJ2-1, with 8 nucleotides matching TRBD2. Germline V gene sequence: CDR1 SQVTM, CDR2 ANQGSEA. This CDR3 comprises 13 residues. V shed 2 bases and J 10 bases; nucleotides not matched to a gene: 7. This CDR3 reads CSVERGGRREQFF. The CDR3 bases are TGCAGCGTTGAACGGGGGGGCCGACGCGAGCAGTTCTTC.

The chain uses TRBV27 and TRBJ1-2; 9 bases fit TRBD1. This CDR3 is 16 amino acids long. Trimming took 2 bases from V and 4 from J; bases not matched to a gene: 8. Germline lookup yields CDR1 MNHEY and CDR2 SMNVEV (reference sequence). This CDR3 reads CASSLVGQGFGYGYTF. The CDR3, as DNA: TGTGCCAGCAGTTTAGTGGGACAGGGATTTGGCTATGGCTACACCTTC.